Each of the 21 T cell receptor beta chains below was sequenced from the same sample in a study of spatial heterogeneity in lung cancer. Whole-study findings and limits: Tumoral mutation counts were tracked by counts of expanded intratumoral alpha and beta TCRs.

TCRdb ran MiXCR on the 5' RACE reads and lists one entry per CDR3 protein. The sample comprises 8,000 or so distinct CDR3 sequences, 5.4% of which are singletons, and 24% rests with the top ten. These receptors' antigens are unknown. The time point is: sample taken at primary tumor resection. The specimen comprised lung tumor tissue, sampled at surgery. All receptors come from a male donor with early-stage non-small cell lung cancer.

This clonotype was seen at least ten times. The gene calls are TRBV2 and TRBJ1-1; D might be TRBD1 (6 bases). V shed 0 bases and J shed 11 bases, with 10 bases lying between them. The CDR3 has 12 amino acids. Looked up from germline, CDR1 is SNHLY and CDR2 is FYNNEI. CDR3 nucleotide sequence: TGTGCCAGCAGTGAAGCGTATCAGGGGGCTTTCTTT. Encoded protein: CASSEAYQGAFF.

Ten or more counts support this clonotype. The chain employs TRBV2 and TRBJ2-3; 10 bases are a match to TRBD2. This CDR3 has 14 residues. The germline V gene has CDR1 SNHLY and CDR2 FYNNEI. With 7 bases clipped from V and 0 bases from J, the junction kept 1 base outside the gene matches. The CDR3 spells CASKRGGSTDTQYF. DNA for the CDR3: TGTGCCAGCAAGCGGGGGGGAAGCACAGATACGCAGTATTTT.

The CDR3 sequence is CASSLAPGGSISYNEQFF. The DNA of the CDR3 is TGTGCCAGCAGCTTAGCCCCCGGAGGGTCCATCTCCTACAATGAGCAGTTCTTC. This chain joins TRBV11-2 and TRBJ2-1, with D maybe TRBD2 (6 bases). The germline V gene has CDR1 SGHAT and CDR2 FQNNGV. This CDR3 contains 18 residues. Trimming took 1 base from V and 0 from J, leaving 16 bases between them. Drawing the rest from reference TRBV11-2 and TRBJ2-1, the complete variable domain is EAGVAQSPRYKIIEKRQSVAFWCNPISGHATLYWYQQILGQGPKLLIQFQNNGVVDDSQLPKDRFSAERLKGVDSTLKIQPAKLEDSAVYLCASSLAPGGSISYNEQFFGPGTRLTVL.

This clonotype was recorded at least ten times. J is TRBJ2-7 and V is TRBV6-2 or TRBV6-3; tentative D call: TRBD1 (6 bases). With 5 bases removed from V and 6 bases from J, the gap between germline ends came to 17 bases. This CDR3 region has 14 residues. Per germline, CDR1 MNHEY and CDR2 SVGEGT. The CDR3 DNA reads TGTGCCAGCAGTAGAAGACAGGTTATGCGCGAGCAGTACTTC. As protein: CASSRRQVMREQYF.

This clonotype was recorded many times. The CDR3 coding sequence is TGTGCCAGCAGCTTAGGGTACACCGGGGAGCTGTTTTTT. Its protein product is CASSLGYTGELFF. The chain employs TRBV7-3 and TRBJ2-2; D is ambiguous. The CDR3 has 13 amino acids. From germline, CDR1 is SGHTA and CDR2 FQGTGA. V was cut by 2 bases and J by 3 bases, with 4 bases left in between.

Sample share makes this clonotype medium-sized. This chain connects TRBV13 to TRBJ1-2; 9 bases fit TRBD1. This CDR3 has 14 amino acids. Trimming removed 4 bases from V and 7 bases from J; junction bases left unmatched: 7. Germline CDR1 and CDR2: PRHDT and FYEKMQ (reference sequence). CDR3 sequence (DNA): TGTGCCAGCAGCTATAATACAGGGGGCGTTGGCTACACCTTC. The encoded protein is CASSYNTGGVGYTF.

The V and J genes are TRBV10-3 and TRBJ1-3; D is ambiguous. Trimming cost V 0 bases and J 2 bases, with 8 bases left between them. This CDR3 region has 15 residues. Germline assignment: CDR1 ENHRY and CDR2 SYGVKD. CDR3 DNA: TGTGCCATCAGTGAGTCACGGCCACCTGGAAACACCATATATTTT. It specifies CAISESRPPGNTIYF.

This clonotype was observed a few times. This chain joins TRBV5-4 and TRBJ2-3; tentatively, D is TRBD2 (5 bases). The CDR3 consists of 14 residues. Between the trimmed V and J ends, which lost 4 bases and 5 bases, there was a span of 14 bases. Germline CDR1 and CDR2: SGHNT and YYREEE (reference sequence). The CDR3 DNA sequence: TGTGCCAGCAGCCTGCGGAGCGGAGGAGATACGCAGTATTTT. Its translation: CASSLRSGGDTQYF.

There are many counts of this clonotype. The V call is TRBV20-1, the J call TRBJ1-1, with a possible D match to TRBD1 (6 bases). The CDR3 contains 14 residues. Looked up from germline, CDR1 is DFQATT and CDR2 is SNEGSKA (reference sequence). V was shortened by 0 bases and J by 4 bases, with 12 bases between the two germline ends. The CDR3 loop reads CSAREGARGTEAFF. The CDR3 DNA follows: TGCAGTGCTAGAGAGGGGGCGCGGGGCACTGAAGCTTTCTTT.

The chain joins TRBV20-1 to TRBJ1-2, with D tentatively TRBD1 (5 bases). The CDR3 is 14 residues long. Trimming shortened V by 3 bases and J by 1 base, and 12 bases separated the two germline ends. The V gene's germline CDR1 is DFQATT and CDR2 SNEGSKA (reference sequence). The CDR3 DNA reads TGCAGTGCTAGGGGGACCTTCCTTAACTATGGCTACACCTTC. This codes for CSARGTFLNYGYTF.

This clonotype was recorded many times. The V and J genes are TRBV4-3 and TRBJ2-1; TRBD2 matches 9 bases. Germline CDR1 and CDR2: LGHNA and YSLEER. The CDR3 spans 16 residues. V shed 0 bases and J 8 bases; nucleotides not matched to a gene: 8. CDR3 nucleotides: TGCGCCAGCAGCCAAGAAGGCGGGACTAGCTTCGATGAGCAGTTCTTC. It yields the protein CASSQEGGTSFDEQFF.

V is TRBV7-9 and J is TRBJ1-4; D is unclear. V lost 3 bases and J lost 1, with 21 bases in between. Germline CDR1 is SEHNR and CDR2 is FQNEAQ (reference sequence). This CDR3 has 19 residues. This CDR3 reads CASSFVASTSGRTNEKLFF. In DNA form, the CDR3 reads TGTGCCAGCAGCTTCGTAGCCTCGACGAGTGGGCGAACTAATGAAAAACTGTTTTTT.

This clonotype was detected ten times or more. The chain is built from TRBV7-9 and TRBJ1-1; perhaps TRBD1 as D (6 bases). The V end lost 5 bases, the J end lost 2 bases, and 12 bases lay between the germline ends. This CDR3 spans 14 amino acids. CDR1 SEHNR and CDR2 FQNEAQ come from the germline V gene (reference sequence). CDR3 protein: CASSPDSYNTEAFF. The CDR3 DNA follows: TGTGCCAGCAGCCCGGACAGTTACAACACTGAAGCTTTCTTT.

This clonotype was seen repeatedly, ten times or more. The chain carries TRBV6-5 and TRBJ2-5, with a possible D match to TRBD2 (6 bases). V was pared by 7 bases and J by 0 bases, with 15 bases between. The germline gives CDR1 MNHEY, CDR2 SVGAGI. The CDR3 totals 15 residues. CDR3 sequence: CASMEGPGYQETQYF. CDR3 in DNA: TGTGCCAGCATGGAGGGGCCGGGGTACCAAGAGACCCAGTACTTC.

Many counts were recorded for this clonotype. The V gene is TRBV20-1, the J gene TRBJ1-1; TRBD1 aligns across 7 bases. The CDR3 sequence is 16 residues long. The ends lost 6 bases at V and 1 base at J; junction bases unmatched: 14. CDR1 DFQATT and CDR2 SNEGSKA come from the germline V gene (reference sequence). The CDR3 DNA reads TGCAGTGCGCCCCTCGGGGGGACAGAGCAGAACACTGAAGCTTTCTTT. This translates into CSAPLGGTEQNTEAFF.

This clonotype was observed a few times. This rearrangement joins TRBV5-4 to TRBJ1-1; no reliable D call. Germline CDR1 reads SGHNT; CDR2 reads YYREEE (reference sequence). The length of the CDR3 is 13 residues. V was pared by 3 bases and J by 3 bases, with 9 bases between. CDR3 sequence: CASSSGRDTEAFF. CDR3 coding DNA: TGTGCCAGCAGCTCTGGTCGGGACACTGAAGCTTTCTTT.

Within the sample, this clonotype is medium-sized (0.01 to 0.1%). V and J are TRBV5-4 and TRBJ2-3; TRBD1 agrees at 9 bases. The CDR3 is made up of 17 amino acids. J lost 3 bases, V lost 7 bases, and 15 bases had no gene match. Germline CDR1 and CDR2: SGHNT and YYREEE (reference sequence). Here the CDR3 reads CASARGQGESWTDTQYF. CDR3 sequence (DNA): TGTGCCAGCGCCAGGGGACAGGGTGAAAGTTGGACAGATACGCAGTATTTT. The whole variable domain, remainder taken from reference TRBV5-4 and TRBJ2-3, is ETGVTQSPTHLIKTRGQQVTLRCSSQSGHNTVSWYQQALGQGPQFIFQYYREEENGRGNFPPRFSGLQFPNYSSELNVNALELDDSALYLCASARGQGESWTDTQYFGPGTRLTVL.

This clonotype was observed many times. The rearrangement uses TRBV10-1 and TRBJ1-1; 8 nucleotides line up with TRBD1. The CDR3 runs 15 residues. V lost 3 bases to trimming and J lost 4 bases; unmatched junction nucleotides: 7. Germline CDR1 reads WNHNN; CDR2 reads SYGVQD (reference sequence). The CDR3, as DNA: TGCGCCAGCAGTGAAGGACAGGGCTGGGGCACTGAAGCTTTCTTT. It codes for CASSEGQGWGTEAFF.

This clonotype was found many times. This chain uses TRBV4-2 with TRBJ2-1; D possibly corresponds to TRBD1 (6 bases). This CDR3 spans 15 amino acids. Germline CDR1 and CDR2: LGHNA and YNFKEQ. V lost 0 bases, J lost 3 bases, and 9 bases lay in between. CDR3 protein: CASSQEGAFYNEQFF. The DNA of the CDR3 is TGTGCCAGCAGCCAAGAGGGGGCCTTCTACAATGAGCAGTTCTTC.

This clonotype has a count of ten or more. V gene TRBV5-1 combines with J gene TRBJ2-7, with D tentatively TRBD1 (6 bases). The CDR3 totals 15 residues. The ends were cut back, 2 bases at V and 0 bases at J, with 12 bases in the middle. Germline V CDR1 and CDR2: SGHRS, YFSETQ. CDR3: CASSFDRDTSYEQYF. In DNA, the CDR3 is TGCGCCAGCAGCTTTGACCGGGACACCTCCTACGAGCAGTACTTC.

In this sample, this clonotype turned up many times. This sequence joins TRBV6-2 or TRBV6-3 and TRBJ2-3, with TRBD2 as a possible D gene (5 bases). Germline assignment: CDR1 MNHEY and CDR2 SVGEGT. This CDR3 has 14 residues. V shed 8 bases and J shed 1 base, with 13 bases lying between them. DNA for the CDR3: TGTGCCAGCCGCTGGGCGAGGGGCACAGATACGCAGTATTTT. It specifies CASRWARGTDTQYF.